This note documents a single TCR beta chain sequence. The data are from a study of blood T cell repertoires in COVID-19. Study overall: Researchers got acute and convalescent COVID-19 samples from the United States, Italy and Spain. Sources were T cells, B-cell-depleted T cells, or PBMCs; the material itself was cDNA or gDNA.

As handled by the study authors: Amplification of reference gene primers provided the estimated nucleated cell counts. TCRdb keeps only in-frame clones here, not all; method: immunoSEQ multiplex PCR. D and trimming were read from the DNA, whereas the V and J calls and clone size are those reported in that table. The sample contains a few hundred thousand clones, about nine tenths of which appear only once. CDR3 size: 13 residues. V lost 5 bases to trimming and J lost 1 base; unmatched junction nucleotides: 2. Germline V gene data show CDR1 as SGHRS and CDR2 as YFSETQ. J is TRBJ2-5 and V is TRBV5-1; 7 bases map to TRBD1. This receptor was identified in a woman aged 45-65 years with acute or convalescent COVID-19. Sequencing used peripheral blood. The CDR3 DNA is TGCGCCAGCAGACAGGGGCTCCAAGAGACCCAGTACTTC. Its protein is CASRQGLQETQYF.